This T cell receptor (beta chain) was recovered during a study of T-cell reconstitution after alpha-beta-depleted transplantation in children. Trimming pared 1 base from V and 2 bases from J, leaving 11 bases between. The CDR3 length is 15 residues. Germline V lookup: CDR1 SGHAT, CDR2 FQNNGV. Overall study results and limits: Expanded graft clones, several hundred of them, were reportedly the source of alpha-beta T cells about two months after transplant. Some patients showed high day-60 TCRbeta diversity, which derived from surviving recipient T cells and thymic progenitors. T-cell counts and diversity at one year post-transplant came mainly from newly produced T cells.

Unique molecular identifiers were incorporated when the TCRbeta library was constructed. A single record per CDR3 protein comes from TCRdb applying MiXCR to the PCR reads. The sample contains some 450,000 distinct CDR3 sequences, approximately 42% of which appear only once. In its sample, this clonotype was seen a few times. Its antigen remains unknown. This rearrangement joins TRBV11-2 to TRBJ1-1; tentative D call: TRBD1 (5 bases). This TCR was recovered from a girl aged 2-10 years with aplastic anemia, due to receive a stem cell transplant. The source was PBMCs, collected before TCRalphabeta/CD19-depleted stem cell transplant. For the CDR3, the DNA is TGTGCCAGCAGCTTAGCTTCGGGGGTCAACACTGAAGCTTTCTTT. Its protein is CASSLASGVNTEAFF.